This entry lists 20 T cell receptor beta chains sequenced from one sample in a study of blood T cell repertoires in COVID-19. This table comes from immunoSEQ multiplex PCR, and its TCRdb copy is limited to in-frame clones, with some not included. The sample lists approximately 380,000 clones, 70% to 90% seen once, with 1.2% in the top ten. The sample comprised PBMCs or T cells enriched from blood (not recorded which). All receptors come from a young woman who had recovered from COVID-19.

This clone was observed once. This sequence joins TRBV19 and TRBJ1-4; 9 nucleotides line up with TRBD1. Germline V gene data show CDR1 as LNHDA and CDR2 as SQIVND (reference sequence). After removal of 3 bases from V and 8 bases from J, the junction contained 7 bases not matched to a gene. The CDR3 totals 15 residues. CDR3 residues: CASSILQGAREKLFF. CDR3 DNA: TGTGCCAGTAGTATTCTACAGGGGGCACGGGAAAAACTGTTTTTT. The full variable domain, completed using reference TRBV19 and TRBJ1-4, is DGGITQSPKYLFRKEGQNVTLSCEQNLNHDAMYWYRQDPGQGLRLIYYSQIVNDFQKGDIAEGYSVSREKKESFPLTVTSAQKNPTAFYLCASSILQGAREKLFFGSGTQLSVL.

The chain employs TRBV5-5 and TRBJ2-4, with a possible D match to TRBD2 (5 bases). Trimming took off 4 bases at V and 0 bases at J, with 14 bases between the two ends. There are 16 residues in the CDR3. CDR1 SGHKS and CDR2 YYEKEE come from the germline V gene (reference sequence). CDR3 in amino acids: CASSLALGLAKNIQYF. The CDR3 DNA sequence: TGTGCCAGCAGCCTAGCCCTAGGGCTAGCCAAAAACATTCAGTACTTC.

The rearrangement joins TRBV7-2 to TRBJ1-2, with D maybe TRBD1 (5 bases). The V and J ends lost 6 bases and 8 bases respectively, with 19 bases between them. The CDR3 is made up of 14 amino acids. Germline CDR1 is SGHTA and CDR2 is FQGNSA. CDR3 protein: CASSPRSGGIGYTF. CDR3 coding DNA: TGTGCCAGCAGTCCCCGATCGGGGGGGATCGGCTACACCTTC.

This chain uses TRBV5-1 with TRBJ1-2; 8 nucleotides agree with TRBD1. Germline-derived CDR1 and CDR2 are SGHRS and YFSETQ. The V gene end was trimmed by 4 bases and the J gene end by 7 bases; junction bases not matched to a gene: 9. The CDR3 extends over 14 amino acids. CDR3 in amino acids: CASSTSGQGFGYTF. The CDR3 DNA sequence: TGCGCCAGCAGCACCAGTGGACAGGGCTTTGGCTACACCTTC.

This chain links TRBV19 with TRBJ1-2; 8 bases agree with TRBD1. After removal of 6 bases from V and 7 bases from J, the junction contained 10 bases not matched to a gene. Germline loops: CDR1 LNHDA, CDR2 SQIVND (reference sequence). The CDR3 spans 14 residues. The CDR3: CASSGQGISFGYTF. The CDR3 bases are TGTGCCAGTAGCGGACAGGGAATTTCGTTTGGCTACACCTTC.

This chain joins TRBV6-4 and TRBJ2-3; 7 bases are shared with TRBD1. The V and J ends lost 2 bases and 1 base, in that order; junction bases with no gene match: 6. This CDR3 is 16 amino acids long. Germline V gene data show CDR1 as MRHNA and CDR2 as SNTAGT. The CDR3 DNA reads TGTGCCAGCAGTGACGGTATAGGGGGCCGCACAGATACGCAGTATTTT. This sequence encodes CASSDGIGGRTDTQYF.

This rearrangement joins TRBV5-1 to TRBJ2-5, with TRBD1 as a possible D gene (6 bases). CDR3 length equals 14 residues. In germline, CDR1 is SGHRS, CDR2 YFSETQ. V lost 4 bases and J 4 bases, leaving 14 bases between the germline ends. CDR3 sequence reads: CASSTQDSRETQYF. The DNA for the CDR3 is TGCGCCAGCAGCACACAGGACAGCCGAGAGACCCAGTACTTC.

The chain joins TRBV6-5 to TRBJ1-5; D is ambiguous. The CDR3 is 13 residues long. Trimming took 7 bases from V and 1 from J, leaving 8 bases between them. Germline loops: CDR1 MNHEY, CDR2 SVGAGI. The CDR3 DNA is TGTGCCAGCACTATCGCGAGCAATCAGCCCCAGCATTTT. Protein: CASTIASNQPQHF.

This sequence joins TRBV19 and TRBJ2-1, with a tentative D call TRBD1 (5 bases). The germline V gene has CDR1 LNHDA and CDR2 SQIVND (reference sequence). There are 14 residues in the CDR3. Trimming removed 1 base at V and 5 bases at J, with 9 bases between. The DNA for the CDR3 is TGTGCCAGTAGTATAGTGGACAATAACAATGAGCAGTTCTTC. As protein: CASSIVDNNNEQFF.

The V call is TRBV18, the J call TRBJ1-2; tentatively, D is TRBD1 (6 bases). CDR1 and CDR2 (germline): KGHSH, LQKENI. V was trimmed by 2 bases and J by 4 bases, leaving 11 bases between them. CDR3 length equals 14 residues. For the CDR3, the DNA is TGTGCCAGCTCACCAGCTACAGGGCCCTATGGCTACACCTTC. It encodes CASSPATGPYGYTF.

CDR3 DNA: TGTGCCAGCAGTGTGGGGCTAGCGGGGACAGATACGCAGTATTTT. Translated: CASSVGLAGTDTQYF. The J gene is TRBJ2-3, the V gene TRBV6-4; 9 nucleotides line up with TRBD2. Trimming took 4 bases from V and 3 from J; bases not matched to a gene: 5. Germline values: CDR1 MRHNA, CDR2 SNTAGT. The CDR3 has 15 amino acids.

This clone was found once. The rearrangement uses TRBV9 and TRBJ2-2; TRBD1 aligns across 8 bases. Germline V gives CDR1 SGDLS, CDR2 YYNGEE. The CDR3 has 16 residues. V dropped 0 bases and J dropped 6; count of bases not matched to a gene: 7. The CDR3 nucleotides read TGTGCCAGCAGCGTAGCGGACAGGGAAAGATCCGGGGAGCTGTTTTTT. Protein sequence: CASSVADRERSGELFF. Full variable domain (remainder filled in from reference TRBV9 and TRBJ2-2): DSGVTQTPKHLITATGQRVTLRCSPRSGDLSVYWYQQSLDQGLQFLIQYYNGEERAKGNILERFSAQQFPDLHSELNLSSLELGDSALYFCASSVADRERSGELFFGEGSRLTVL.

The V gene is TRBV19, the J gene TRBJ1-2, with a tentative D call TRBD1 (5 bases). Germline assignment: CDR1 LNHDA and CDR2 SQIVND (reference sequence). This CDR3 region has 13 residues. The V gene lost 3 bases and the J gene lost 5 bases, with 10 bases spanning the gap. Here the CDR3 DNA reads TGTGCCAGTAGTATCAAGGGGTTATATGGCTACACCTTC. This translates into CASSIKGLYGYTF.

The V call is TRBV6-4, the J call TRBJ1-5; a weak D match, TRBD1 (5 bases). V lost 1 base, J lost 5 bases, and 15 bases lay in between. Germline V gene data show CDR1 as MRHNA and CDR2 as SNTAGT. The CDR3 totals 16 residues. CDR3 region: CASSDWGRVFHQPQHF. CDR3 DNA: TGTGCCAGCAGTGACTGGGGCAGGGTCTTCCATCAGCCCCAGCATTTT.

This sequence joins TRBV28 and TRBJ2-3, with D hard to call. Germline V gene lookup returns CDR1 MDHEN and CDR2 SYDVKM. V gave up 2 bases and J gave up 1 base, with 7 bases separating them. The CDR3 is 14 amino acids. The CDR3 here is CASSLPSGTDTQYF. The CDR3 DNA follows: TGTGCCAGCAGTTTACCTTCCGGCACAGATACGCAGTATTTT.

This sequence joins TRBV10-2 and TRBJ1-2; TRBD1 aligns across 9 bases. Germline CDR1 and CDR2: WSHSY and SAAADI. This CDR3 has 14 residues. Trimming removed 10 bases from V and 4 bases from J; junction bases left unmatched: 10. CDR3 coding DNA: TGCGCCATCCTTACTACAGGGGGCGGCTATGGCTACACCTTC. It translates to CAILTTGGGYGYTF.

The rearrangement joins TRBV29-1 to TRBJ1-3, with 12 bases matching TRBD1. The length of the CDR3 is 16 residues. The V gene's germline CDR1 is SQVTM and CDR2 ANQGSEA. V gave up 4 bases and J gave up 2 bases; unmatched junction bases: 6. This chain's CDR3 is CSVAKGTGGTGNTIYF. In nucleotides, the CDR3 is TGCAGCGTTGCAAAAGGGACAGGGGGCACTGGAAACACCATATATTTT.

The chain is built from TRBV28 and TRBJ1-4; D possibly corresponds to TRBD1 (5 bases). Trimming left V 2 bases short and J 8 bases short, with 15 bases between. CDR3 size: 15 residues. Germline loops: CDR1 MDHEN, CDR2 SYDVKM. The DNA for the CDR3 is TGTGCCAGCAGTTTAGGAGGGGTGAGAGGCGAAAAACTGTTTTTT. It is translated as CASSLGGVRGEKLFF.

This chain links TRBV5-5 with TRBJ1-4; D not resolved. V dropped 1 base and J dropped 8 bases, with 6 bases sitting between them. Germline-derived CDR1 and CDR2 are SGHKS and YYEKEE (reference sequence). This CDR3 is 12 amino acids long. The CDR3 region is CASSLSGEKLFF. Here the CDR3 DNA reads TGTGCCAGCAGCTTGAGCGGGGAAAAACTGTTTTTT.

The chain combines TRBV5-8 with TRBJ1-5; 8 nucleotides match TRBD1. Per the germline V gene, CDR1 is SGHTS and CDR2 is YDEGEE. V lost 4 bases, J lost 0 bases, and 3 bases stayed unmatched. This CDR3 is 15 amino acids long. CDR3 protein: CASSRDRYSNQPQHF. The CDR3 nucleotides are TGTGCCAGCAGCCGGGACAGGTATAGCAATCAGCCCCAGCATTTT. Supplemented by reference TRBV5-8 and TRBJ1-5, the full variable domain reads EAGVTQSPTHLIKTRGQQATLRCSPISGHTSVYWYQQALGLGLQFLLWYDEGEERNRGNFPPRFSGRQFPNYSSELNVNALELEDSALYLCASSRDRYSNQPQHFGDGTRLSIL.